The rows below give T cell receptor beta chains drawn from one sample of a study of blood T cell repertoires in COVID-19. Profiling relied on immunoSEQ multiplex PCR, and the TCRdb table lists in-frame clones only, not all of them. The sample lists around 120,000 clones, about four fifths seen once, with around 4.1% in the top ten. Source material: peripheral blood. The receptors were gathered from a woman aged 80 or over with acute or convalescent COVID-19. CDR3s include the opening cysteine and the closing phenylalanine or tryptophan. D genes are given only for firm matches. Clone size is not always given. Where it is, it says once, few, many or a class for expanded clones.

J | size | V | D | DNA | CDR3
TRBJ2-1 | - | TRBV18 | TRBD1 | TGTGCCAGCTCGGGACAGGGGGCCAATGAGCAGTTCTTC | CASSGQGANEQFF
TRBJ2-7 | - | TRBV3-1/TRBV3-2 | TRBD2 | TGTGCCAGCAGCCAAGAACTAGCGGGTCACGAGCAGTACTTC | CASSQELAGHEQYF
TRBJ1-5 | - | TRBV6-6 | - | TGTGCCAGCAGTTACCCCGGCGGAACCCAGCCCCAGCATTTT | CASSYPGGTQPQHF
TRBJ2-3 | - | TRBV29-1 | - | TGCAGCGTTGGTACTAGTTCCTTAGATACGCAGTATTTT | CSVGTSSLDTQYF
TRBJ2-7 | - | TRBV15 | TRBD1 | TGTGCCACCAGCAGAAAACCGGGACAGGTGGGCCACGAGCAGTACTTC | CATSRKPGQVGHEQYF
TRBJ2-6 | - | TRBV19 | - | TGTGCCAGTAGTATTAGGGGGTCTGGGGCCAACGTCCTGACTTTC | CASSIRGSGANVLTF
TRBJ1-5 | - | TRBV4-3 | - | TGCGCCAGCAGCCAAGACCATTTTAGCAATCAGCCCCAGCATTTT | CASSQDHFSNQPQHF
TRBJ1-2 | - | TRBV5-4 | TRBD1 | TGTGCCAGCAGCGCCGGACAGGGGAGAGGCTACACCTTC | CASSAGQGRGYTF
TRBJ2-3 | - | TRBV29-1 | - | TGCAGCGTTGGTAGCGTAAATTCAGATACGCAGTATTTT | CSVGSVNSDTQYF
TRBJ2-3 | - | TRBV3-1/TRBV3-2 | TRBD2 | TGTGCCAGCAGCCAGATTCTAGCGGGGGGCACAGATACGCAGTATTTT | CASSQILAGGTDTQYF
TRBJ2-1 | - | TRBV7-8 | TRBD2 | TGTGCCAGCAGCCTTGGGCCCCAGGGAGGGAATGAGCAGTTCTTC | CASSLGPQGGNEQFF
TRBJ2-5 | - | TRBV24-1 | TRBD1 | TGTGCCACCAGGGGGACAGGGGTCCAAGAGACCCAGTACTTC | CATRGTGVQETQYF
TRBJ2-2 | many | TRBV7-8 | - | TGTGCCAGCAGCTTAGTAGGGGGGAACACCGGGGAGCTGTTTTTT | CASSLVGGNTGELFF
TRBJ2-7 | few | TRBV24-1 | TRBD2 | TGTGCCACCAGTGATCAACCCCCGACTAGCGGATTCTACGAGCAGTACTTC | CATSDQPPTSGFYEQYF
TRBJ2-1 | few | TRBV3-1/TRBV3-2 | - | TGTGCCAGCAGCCAAGGGCTTCATGGCAATGAGCAGTTCTTC | CASSQGLHGNEQFF
TRBJ1-2 | - | TRBV6-5 | TRBD1 | TGTGCCAGCAGTAAGGGACAGGGGGCATGGTATGGCTACACCTTC | CASSKGQGAWYGYTF
TRBJ1-1 | - | TRBV7-2 | TRBD1 | TGTGCCAGCAGCCCGGACAGGGGTCGCACTGAAGCTTTCTTT | CASSPDRGRTEAFF
TRBJ1-6 | - | TRBV28 | - | TGTGCCAGCACGTCGGGGGATTCACCCCTCCACTTT | CASTSGDSPLHF
TRBJ2-3 | once | TRBV7-8 | TRBD2 | TGTGCCAGCAGCTTAGCTCCGGCGGGAGCCCGTAGCACAGATACGCAGTATTTT | CASSLAPAGARSTDTQYF
TRBJ2-1 | - | TRBV10-3 | - | TGTGCCATCAGCAGGGGTAATGAGCAGTTCTTC | CAISRGNEQFF
TRBJ2-5 | once | TRBV5-1 | - | TGCGCCAGCAGCTTGAACTCGTACCAAGAGACCCAGTACTTC | CASSLNSYQETQYF
TRBJ1-5 | - | TRBV19 | - | TGTGCCAGTTCCCCCCGGGGATTGAATCAGCCCCAGCATTTT | CASSPRGLNQPQHF
TRBJ2-5 | - | TRBV27 | - | TGTGCCAGCAGGATGAACGGACAGCTGAACCAAGAGACCCAGTACTTC | CASRMNGQLNQETQYF